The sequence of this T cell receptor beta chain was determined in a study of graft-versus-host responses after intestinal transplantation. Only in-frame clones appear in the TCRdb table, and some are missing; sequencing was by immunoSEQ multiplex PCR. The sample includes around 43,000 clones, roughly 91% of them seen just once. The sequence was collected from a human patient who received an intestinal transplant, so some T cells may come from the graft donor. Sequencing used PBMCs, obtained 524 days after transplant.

The CDR3 coding sequence is TGTGCCAGCAGCTTAGCCGGACAGTTCGGGAGTCTGGAAGCTTTCTTT. Translated, it gives CASSLAGQFGSLEAFF. V usage is TRBV11-2 and J usage is TRBJ1-1, with a tentative D call TRBD1 (6 bases). The V gene's germline CDR1 is SGHAT and CDR2 FQNNGV. Between the trimmed V and J ends, which lost 1 base and 8 bases, there was a span of 20 bases. The length of the CDR3 is 16 residues.